This T cell receptor (beta chain) was observed in a study of blood T cell repertoires in COVID-19 (dated by TCRdb to the early 2020s). Regarding the complete study: Collaborator samples came from the United States, Italy and Spain and covered acute and convalescent phases of COVID-19. The material from the prospective study consisted of cDNA or gDNA derived from T cells, B-cell-depleted T cells, or PBMCs. Subjects who had been exposed to COVID-19, were actively infected with it, or had recovered from it provided the deeply sampled blood TCRbeta repertoires that made up the dataset. A freely available public database, intended as a resource for researchers studying the immune response to SARS-CoV-2, is where the repertoires were released. Samples were obtained from the ongoing ImmuneRACE study (first 160 participants) and from 1,254 subjects provided by 6 global collaborators. A de-identified subject ID, COVID-19 status, age in years and sex were almost always included in the sample metadata. HLA class I and class II types, where available, came from metadata supplied by the sample provider rather than from assay-based typing. Beyond this particular receptor, the publication reports: The amount of clinical and demographic metadata varied by source and participant and was provided uncurated.

With respect to this clone: The antigen this receptor binds is unknown. Base qualities are not at hand, and no much larger clone is one base apart.

The CDR3 runs 14 amino acids, cysteine and phenylalanine included. The read is trimmed to its CDR3 DNA, 42 bases read in frame from base 1. The junction carries 9 bases between V and J, which are trimmed by 0 bases and 4 bases respectively. In the germline V gene (reference sequence), CDR1 corresponds to LGHDT and CDR2 to YNNKEL. TCRbeta CDR3 regions were amplified from genomic DNA by means of the immunoSEQ Assay, a bias-controlled multiplex PCR. In the paper's pipeline: Within the assay, amplification of reference gene primers was used to estimate how many nucleated cells each sample contained. To quantify the absolute abundance of each unique TCRbeta CDR3 rearrangement, sequence reads were collapsed and filtered. For each sample, productive Simpson clonality was calculated as the square root of Simpson's diversity index over productive rearrangements. As stored in TCRdb, this immuneACCESS dataset retains in-frame rearrangements with V and J assigned. A fraction of the clones does not appear; measured against another copy, unresolved V genes explain less than half of the discrepancy, and the remainder lacks a known reason. V, J and clone size were drawn from that table, and D and trimming were deduced from the DNA. Recorded for this sample are 200,000 to 300,000 clones; approximately 85% of them occurred a single time. Of the sample, 9.1% falls within the top ten clones.

In the prospective study, participants were roughly 18 to 100 years old, resided in about two dozen geographic areas of the United States, and were enrolled through a virtual design. Cohort assignment in the prospective study relied on participant-reported clinical history from a screening survey and a study questionnaire. In the prospective study, whole blood, serum and a nasopharyngeal or oropharyngeal swab were collected from each participant by mobile phlebotomists. Participants in the prospective study had the option to provide additional blood draws and questionnaires over a roughly two-month period. Prospective study blood samples were shipped either frozen or at room temperature before DNA extraction.

Recombination linked TRBV3-1 (or the pseudogene TRBV3-2) to TRBJ1-2; the D gene cannot be resolved reliably. The origin of this receptor is a woman in her forties or fifties with acute COVID-19. Sequencing was carried out using PBMCs or T cells enriched from blood (not recorded which). This receptor carries the CDR3 CASSQDNTAYGYTF. The sequenced DNA: TGTGCCAGCAGCCAAGATAACACAGCCTATGGCTACACCTTC.